A selection of T cell receptor beta chains follows, all from one sample in a study of T-cell reconstitution after alpha-beta-depleted transplantation in children. TCRdb called the PCR reads again in MiXCR, with one record for every CDR3 protein. The sample comprises about 640,000 distinct CDR3 sequences, 16% of which are singletons, and approximately 1% rests with the top ten. The starting material was PBMCs from the stem cell graft donor, obtained from the stem cell graft. The receptors derive from a human donor who donated a stem cell graft to a child with acute myeloid leukemia. CDR3s include the opening cysteine and the closing phenylalanine or tryptophan. The order of the fields is clone size, J gene, D gene, V gene, CDR3 protein, CDR3 DNA. D genes are given only for firm matches. The size entry is marked missing in some rows and otherwise reads once, few, many or a size class.

abundance: few
j_gene: TRBJ2-7
d_gene: TRBD2
v_gene: TRBV9
CDR3aa: CASSVGSGGSYEQYF
CDR3nt: TGTGCCAGCAGCGTAGGTAGCGGGGGGTCCTACGAGCAGTACTTC

abundance: many
j_gene: TRBJ2-2
d_gene: TRBD2
v_gene: TRBV29-1
CDR3aa: CSVENRTSGNTGELFF
CDR3nt: TGCAGCGTTGAGAACCGGACTAGCGGGAACACCGGGGAGCTGTTTTTT

abundance: .
j_gene: TRBJ1-5
d_gene: .
v_gene: TRBV4-3
CDR3aa: CASSQEGPRGRPQHF
CDR3nt: TGCGCCAGCAGCCAAGAGGGCCCTCGGGGGCGGCCCCAGCATTTT

abundance: few
j_gene: TRBJ1-4
d_gene: .
v_gene: TRBV6-5
CDR3aa: CASSYRAGEKLFF
CDR3nt: TGTGCCAGCAGTTACCGAGCGGGTGAAAAACTGTTTTTT

abundance: many
j_gene: TRBJ1-2
d_gene: .
v_gene: TRBV29-1
CDR3aa: CSVRRPADDNYGYTF
CDR3nt: TGCAGCGTCCGACGCCCGGCAGACGATAACTATGGCTACACCTTC

abundance: .
j_gene: TRBJ1-3
d_gene: .
v_gene: TRBV20-1
CDR3aa: CSARDLAPGNTIYF
CDR3nt: TGCAGTGCCCGTGACCTCGCCCCTGGAAACACCATATATTTT

abundance: many
j_gene: TRBJ2-5
d_gene: TRBD2
v_gene: TRBV29-1
CDR3aa: CSAPSGVKETQYF
CDR3nt: TGCAGCGCTCCTAGCGGGGTGAAAGAGACCCAGTACTTC

abundance: .
j_gene: TRBJ1-4
d_gene: .
v_gene: TRBV9
CDR3aa: CASSGSVGQYEKLFF
CDR3nt: TGTGCCAGCAGCGGGTCGGTCGGGCAGTATGAAAAACTGTTTTTT

abundance: few
j_gene: TRBJ2-1
d_gene: .
v_gene: TRBV20-1
CDR3aa: CSASGGWTYNEQFF
CDR3nt: TGCAGTGCTAGTGGCGGGTGGACCTACAATGAGCAGTTCTTC

abundance: .
j_gene: TRBJ2-1
d_gene: .
v_gene: TRBV12-3/TRBV12-4
CDR3aa: CASSAVLGVGNEQFF
CDR3nt: TGTGCCAGCAGTGCCGTCTTGGGGGTAGGCAATGAGCAGTTCTTC

abundance: few
j_gene: TRBJ1-2
d_gene: .
v_gene: TRBV12-3/TRBV12-4
CDR3aa: CASANSRGDGYTF
CDR3nt: TGTGCCAGCGCCAACTCGAGGGGTGATGGCTACACCTTC

abundance: many
j_gene: TRBJ2-5
d_gene: TRBD1
v_gene: TRBV20-1
CDR3aa: CSARTGGMETQYF
CDR3nt: TGCAGTGCGAGGACAGGGGGGATGGAGACCCAGTACTTC

abundance: few
j_gene: TRBJ2-1
d_gene: TRBD2
v_gene: TRBV6-5
CDR3aa: CASSKTGTSGEDNEQFF
CDR3nt: TGTGCCAGCAGCAAAACCGGGACTAGCGGGGAGGACAATGAGCAGTTCTTC